The 28 T cell receptor beta chains listed next were all sequenced from one sample in a study of blood T cell repertoires in COVID-19. Assay used: immunoSEQ multiplex PCR; TCRdb lists only in-frame clones, some missing. The sample gives hundreds of thousands of clones, about four fifths of which show up once; 2% to 3% is in the top ten. The sample comprised peripheral blood. Receptor source: a middle-aged woman with active or convalescent COVID-19.

The chain recombines TRBV5-3 with TRBJ1-2; maybe TRBD1 (5 bases). TRBV5-3 has ORF status, its function being uncertain. Trimming stripped 7 bases from V and 6 bases from J, with 19 bases between. CDR3 length: 14 amino acids. Written as DNA, the CDR3 is TGTGCCAGATCGACTTTCAGGGCTGATAATGGCTACACCTTC. It translates to CARSTFRADNGYTF.

This chain connects TRBV7-9 to TRBJ1-4, with D possibly matching TRBD1 (5 bases). This CDR3 is built from 16 residues. In germline, CDR1 is SEHNR, CDR2 FQNEAQ (reference sequence). V was pared by 0 bases and J by 0 bases, with 8 bases between. As DNA, the CDR3 is TGTGCCAGCAGCTTAGCGGGGCCAACAACTAATGAAAAACTGTTTTTT. Its translation: CASSLAGPTTNEKLFF.

V and J are TRBV21-1 and TRBJ2-7; TRBD2, as called in the table, went unchecked against the DNA. TRBV21-1 counts as a pseudogene. The CDR3 is 17 residues long. CDR3 coding DNA: TGTGCCAGCAGCAACCGTTACAGTCGGGGGTTCTCCTACGAGCAGTACTTC. Translating gives CASSNRYSRGFSYEQYF.

The rearrangement uses TRBV4-2 and TRBJ2-7; D gene ambiguous. Germline-derived CDR1 and CDR2 are LGHNA and YNFKEQ. The germline V and J ends were trimmed by 1 base and 6 bases, with 7 bases remaining between them. The CDR3 is 12 residues long. In DNA, the CDR3 is TGTGCCAGCAGCCAAGTTCTCGGCGAGCAGTACTTC. This translates into CASSQVLGEQYF.

V is TRBV5-1 and J is TRBJ2-2, with D uncertain. Germline V CDR1 and CDR2: SGHRS, YFSETQ. This CDR3 comprises 13 residues. The germline V and J ends were trimmed by 7 bases and 6 bases, with 13 bases remaining between them. CDR3 in amino acids: CASRPFTAGELFF. The CDR3 DNA reads as TGCGCCAGCCGCCCCTTCACAGCCGGGGAGCTGTTTTTT.

This clone was detected a few times. The V call is TRBV19, the J call TRBJ2-3, with a tentative D call TRBD2 (6 bases). V lost 3 bases to trimming and J lost 3 bases, with 13 bases between them. CDR3 length: 15 residues. Germline V gene data show CDR1 as LNHDA and CDR2 as SQIVND (reference sequence). The CDR3 DNA reads TGTGCCAGTAGTATGCAACCGGGACTTACAGATACGCAGTATTTT. Translating it yields CASSMQPGLTDTQYF.

The chain carries TRBV5-1 and TRBJ1-1, with D possibly matching TRBD1 (5 bases). Deletions cut 4 bases from V and 3 bases from J, with 10 bases between. CDR3 size: 13 residues. Per the germline V gene, CDR1 is SGHRS and CDR2 is YFSETQ. In nucleotides, the CDR3 is TGCGCCAGCAGCCCAGGACAATACACTGAAGCTTTCTTT. Its protein product is CASSPGQYTEAFF.

The genes are TRBV4-3 and TRBJ2-7, with 11 positions matching TRBD1. The length of the CDR3 is 16 residues. The germline V gene has CDR1 LGHNA and CDR2 YSLEER. V lost 0 bases, J lost 4 bases, and 5 bases stayed unmatched. The CDR3 region is CASSQEDRGHLYEQYF. CDR3 in DNA: TGCGCCAGCAGCCAAGAGGACAGGGGGCACCTATACGAGCAGTACTTC.

This clone has a handful of counts. This chain uses TRBV6-2 or TRBV6-3 with TRBJ2-3; 8 positions agree with TRBD2. The CDR3 length is 16 residues. Trimming took 5 bases from V and 6 from J; bases not matched to a gene: 13. The germline V gene encodes CDR1 MNHEY and CDR2 SVGEGT. For the CDR3, the DNA is TGTGCCAGCAGTCCCCGAGGTAGCGGGGTGTCTGATACGCAGTATTTT. Its translation: CASSPRGSGVSDTQYF.

V and J are TRBV7-9 and TRBJ1-1; D is unresolved. The ends were cut back, 7 bases at V and 0 bases at J, with 15 bases in the middle. This CDR3 spans 15 amino acids. CDR1 and CDR2 from the germline V gene are SEHNR and FQNEAQ (reference sequence). The CDR3 protein is CASTRTGDLNTEAFF. In DNA form, the CDR3 reads TGTGCCAGCACAAGGACGGGAGACCTGAACACTGAAGCTTTCTTT. Full variable domain (missing parts from reference TRBV7-9 and TRBJ1-1): DTGVSQNPRHKITKRGQNVTFRCDPISEHNRLYWYRQTLGQGPEFLTYFQNEAQLEKSRLLSDRFSAERPKGSFSTLEIQRTEQGDSAMYLCASTRTGDLNTEAFFGQGTRLTVV.

The J gene is TRBJ1-5, the V gene TRBV18; D is uncertain. Trimming removed 4 bases from V and 0 bases from J, with 10 bases in between. The CDR3 extends over 15 amino acids. The germline CDR1 and CDR2 sequences are KGHSH and LQKENI. The CDR3 here is CASSRAGDSNQPQHF. Here the CDR3 DNA reads TGTGCCAGCTCACGGGCCGGCGATAGCAATCAGCCCCAGCATTTT.

This chain joins TRBV2 and TRBJ2-5; 10 bases line up with TRBD1. This CDR3 has 14 residues. From germline, CDR1 is SNHLY and CDR2 FYNNEI. Losses at the gene ends were 4 bases for V and 5 bases for J; bases not matched to a gene: 4. DNA of the CDR3: TGTGCCAGCAGTGGACAGGGGGCGTGGGAGACCCAGTACTTC. Protein sequence: CASSGQGAWETQYF. The variable domain in full, with the rest retrieved from reference TRBV2 and TRBJ2-5, is EPEVTQTPSHQVTQMGQEVILRCVPISNHLYFYWYRQILGQKVEFLVSFYNNEISEKSEIFDDQFSVERPDGSNFTLKIRSTKLEDSAMYFCASSGQGAWETQYFGPGTRLLVL.

V gene TRBV2 combines with J gene TRBJ1-4; 10 positions agree with TRBD1. The ends lost 4 bases at V and 7 bases at J; junction bases unmatched: 6. Germline V CDR1 and CDR2: SNHLY, FYNNEI. This CDR3 contains 15 residues. This CDR3 reads CASSVPTGGGEKLFF. The CDR3 DNA is TGTGCCAGCAGTGTCCCGACAGGGGGCGGTGAAAAACTGTTTTTT. The entire variable domain, with the rest obtained from reference TRBV2 and TRBJ1-4, is as follows: EPEVTQTPSHQVTQMGQEVILRCVPISNHLYFYWYRQILGQKVEFLVSFYNNEISEKSEIFDDQFSVERPDGSNFTLKIRSTKLEDSAMYFCASSVPTGGGEKLFFGSGTQLSVL.

This clone was found a few times. The genes are TRBV9 and TRBJ2-3, with TRBD2 as a possible D gene (6 bases). This CDR3 region has 16 residues. V was clipped by 2 bases and J by 6 bases, with 19 bases between them. Looked up from germline, CDR1 is SGDLS and CDR2 is YYNGEE. The CDR3 bases are TGTGCCAGCAGCGTCGAAGCGGGTACCCTCTCGGATACGCAGTATTTT. It codes for CASSVEAGTLSDTQYF.

This rearrangement joins TRBV12-3 or TRBV12-4 to TRBJ2-1; 7 nucleotides line up with TRBD2. The CDR3 has 13 amino acids. V was pared by 1 base and J by 10 bases, with 4 bases of the junction left unmatched. CDR3: CASSLGLGGEQFF. In DNA form, the CDR3 reads TGTGCCAGCAGTTTAGGGTTGGGGGGGGAGCAGTTCTTC.

This chain connects TRBV18 to TRBJ2-5, with 10 bases matching TRBD2. Germline CDR1 KGHSH, CDR2 LQKENI. The CDR3 has 15 amino acids. With V trimmed by 6 bases and J by 2 bases, 6 bases remained unmatched. CDR3 sequence reads: CASSLLAGLQETQYF. The CDR3 coding sequence is TGTGCCAGCTCTTTACTAGCGGGGCTACAAGAGACCCAGTACTTC.

The rearrangement links TRBV9 to TRBJ1-2; possibly TRBD1 for D (5 bases). From germline, CDR1 is SGDLS and CDR2 YYNGEE. V was cut by 0 bases and J by 8 bases, with 11 bases left in between. CDR3 length: 13 amino acids. The CDR3 loop is CASSVEGEGGYTF. For the CDR3, the DNA is TGTGCCAGCAGCGTAGAAGGGGAGGGGGGCTACACCTTC.

The chain combines TRBV11-3 with TRBJ2-1, with a possible D match to TRBD2 (5 bases). CDR1 and CDR2 (germline): SGHNT, YENEEA. Trimming took off 1 base at V and 8 bases at J, with 18 bases between the two ends. The CDR3 spans 16 residues. The CDR3 DNA reads as TGTGCCAGCAGCTTAGGGGTGACTACCATAATGGATGAGCAGTTCTTC. Its protein is CASSLGVTTIMDEQFF.

This rearrangement joins TRBV24-1 to TRBJ1-5, with D possibly matching TRBD1 (6 bases). V lost 2 bases to trimming and J lost 7 bases, with 14 bases between them. This CDR3 is 15 amino acids long. Germline lookup yields CDR1 KGHDR and CDR2 SFDVKD. CDR3 coding DNA: TGTGCCACCAGTGATTCCGAACAGGGTGGCCAGCCCCAGCATTTT. Translation: CATSDSEQGGQPQHF.

V gene TRBV5-4 combines with J gene TRBJ2-3; 11 bases map to TRBD2. This CDR3 is 17 amino acids long. V shed 1 base and J 2 bases; nucleotides not matched to a gene: 6. Germline CDR1 reads SGHNT; CDR2 reads YYREEE (reference sequence). CDR3: CASSLQTSGSDTDTQYF. In nucleotides, the CDR3 is TGTGCCAGCAGCTTGCAAACTAGCGGGAGCGACACAGATACGCAGTATTTT. The full variable domain, in which reference TRBV5-4 and TRBJ2-3 provide the parts outside the CDR3, is ETGVTQSPTHLIKTRGQQVTLRCSSQSGHNTVSWYQQALGQGPQFIFQYYREEENGRGNFPPRFSGLQFPNYSSELNVNALELDDSALYLCASSLQTSGSDTDTQYFGPGTRLTVL.

This clone showed up just once. This chain uses TRBV5-4 with TRBJ2-1; 12 bases map to TRBD1. The CDR3 consists of 18 residues. Trimming took 4 bases from V and 0 from J; bases not matched to a gene: 8. Germline lookup yields CDR1 SGHNT and CDR2 YYREEE (reference sequence). As DNA, the CDR3 is TGTGCCAGCAGCCACGGGACAGGGGGCTTCAGCTCCTACAATGAGCAGTTCTTC. Its translation: CASSHGTGGFSSYNEQFF.

V gene TRBV7-3 combines with J gene TRBJ2-5, with 8 bases lining up with TRBD1. The CDR3 contains 15 residues. The trim removed 5 bases at V and 1 base at J, leaving 6 bases unmatched. CDR1 and CDR2 (germline): SGHTA, FQGTGA. CDR3 in amino acids: CASSPQGAIQETQYF. CDR3 sequence (DNA): TGTGCCAGCAGCCCCCAGGGGGCCATCCAAGAGACCCAGTACTTC. Full variable domain (remainder filled in from reference TRBV7-3 and TRBJ2-5): GAGVSQTPSNKVTEKGKYVELRCDPISGHTALYWYRQSLGQGPEFLIYFQGTGAADDSGLPNDRFFAVRPEGSVSTLKIQRTERGDSAVYLCASSPQGAIQETQYFGPGTRLLVL.

This chain links TRBV2 with TRBJ2-2, with 10 bases identical to TRBD2. From germline, CDR1 is SNHLY and CDR2 FYNNEI. V shed 3 bases, J shed 6 bases, and the junction held 4 bases outside the gene matches. This CDR3 is built from 15 residues. The CDR3 DNA reads as TGTGCCAGCAGTGAGCGGGGACTAGCGTCCGGGGAGCTGTTTTTT. This sequence encodes CASSERGLASGELFF.

This clone appeared a single time. The chain uses TRBV24-1 and TRBJ1-2; 9 positions match TRBD1. With 2 bases clipped from V and 8 bases from J, the junction kept 8 bases outside the gene matches. Germline CDR1 reads KGHDR; CDR2 reads SFDVKD. The CDR3 length is 15 residues. CDR3: CATSDSGTGPRGYTF. CDR3 nucleotide sequence: TGTGCCACCAGTGATTCCGGGACAGGGCCTCGGGGCTACACCTTC.

The gene calls are TRBV7-9 and TRBJ2-7, with D perhaps TRBD1 (6 bases). Germline-derived CDR1 and CDR2 are SEHNR and FQNEAQ (reference sequence). The CDR3 runs 12 residues. With 5 bases removed from V and 12 bases from J, the gap between germline ends came to 17 bases. In nucleotides, the CDR3 is TGTGCCAGCAGCCCTGGGACACGGGAATCGTACTTC. Its protein is CASSPGTRESYF.

The genes are TRBV5-5 and TRBJ1-6; TRBD1 is a possible D gene (5 bases). The CDR3 extends over 15 amino acids. V gave up 2 bases and J gave up 8 bases, with 14 bases separating them. Germline CDR1 reads SGHKS; CDR2 reads YYEKEE (reference sequence). The CDR3 is CASSLEGRDYSPLHF. The CDR3, as DNA: TGTGCCAGCAGCTTAGAGGGGAGGGATTATTCACCCCTCCACTTT.

The chain has TRBV2 and TRBJ2-1, with D perhaps TRBD2 (5 bases). The ends were cut back, 6 bases at V and 0 bases at J, with 12 bases in the middle. Germline values: CDR1 SNHLY, CDR2 FYNNEI. CDR3 length: 15 amino acids. CDR3 residues: CASRDSRSSYNEQFF. CDR3 nucleotide sequence: TGTGCCAGCAGGGACTCTCGTAGCTCCTACAATGAGCAGTTCTTC.

The chain recombines TRBV27 with TRBJ1-4; 7 nucleotides match TRBD1. J lost 5 bases, V lost 5 bases, and 8 bases had no gene match. The CDR3 spans 15 residues. Germline V gives CDR1 MNHEY, CDR2 SMNVEV (reference sequence). The CDR3 loop reads CASSPNRGVNEKLFF. The DNA of the CDR3 is TGTGCCAGCAGTCCCAACAGGGGCGTCAATGAAAAACTGTTTTTT.